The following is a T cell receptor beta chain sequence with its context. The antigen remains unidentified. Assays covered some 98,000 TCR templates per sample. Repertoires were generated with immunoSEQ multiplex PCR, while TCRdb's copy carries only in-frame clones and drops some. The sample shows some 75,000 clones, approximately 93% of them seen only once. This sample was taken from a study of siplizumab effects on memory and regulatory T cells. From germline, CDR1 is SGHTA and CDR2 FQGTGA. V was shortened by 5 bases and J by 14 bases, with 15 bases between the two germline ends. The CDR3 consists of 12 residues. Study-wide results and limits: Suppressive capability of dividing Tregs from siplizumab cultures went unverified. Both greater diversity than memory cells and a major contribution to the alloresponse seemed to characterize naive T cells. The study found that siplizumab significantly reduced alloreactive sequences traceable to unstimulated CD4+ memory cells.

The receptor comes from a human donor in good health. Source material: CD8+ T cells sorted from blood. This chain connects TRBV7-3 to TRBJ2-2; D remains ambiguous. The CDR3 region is CASSPKNLDLFF. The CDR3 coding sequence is TGTGCCAGCAGCCCCAAGAACCTGGATCTGTTTTTT.